This T cell receptor (beta chain) was identified during a study of blood T cell repertoires in COVID-19. Overall study context: COVID-19 samples, acute and convalescent, were from the United States, Italy and Spain. T cells, B-cell-depleted T cells, or PBMCs supplied cDNA or gDNA.

Methods used by the authors: Amplification with reference gene primers provided the estimates of nucleated cell counts. Measured with immunoSEQ multiplex PCR; TCRdb has only the in-frame clones, and not every one. V and J calls and clone size follow that table, whereas D and trimming were derived from the DNA. The table shows tens of thousands of clones, with 90% to 95% occurring only once. The CDR3 length is 14 residues. The junction had 2 bases not matched to a gene; V was cut back by 1 base and J by 4 bases. CDR1 is LGHDT, CDR2 YNNKEL, per germline (reference sequence). The chain is built from TRBV3-1 (or the pseudogene TRBV3-2) and TRBJ2-5, with 8 bases identical to TRBD2. The specimen was peripheral blood. The TCR comes from a man aged 60 to 75 with active or convalescent COVID-19. The CDR3 sequence is CASSQGLAGETQYF. CDR3 DNA: TGTGCCAGCAGCCAAGGTCTAGCGGGAGAGACCCAGTACTTC.